One sample yielded the 27 T cell receptor beta chains listed below, sequenced in a study of high-grade serous ovarian cancer treatment subgroups (TCRdb year 2021). Library prep was done by the immunoSEQ multiplex PCR assay. Held by TCRdb, this immuneACCESS table contains in-frame sequences only and omits some clones. Under half of the omission traces to an unresolved V gene where checked; the cause of the rest is unknown. The sample yields approximately 40,000 clones; about 80% were counted once. Of the sample, over 3% is held by the ten largest clones. The tumor samples were collected prior to definitive surgery or chemotherapy. Material: tumor tissue. These receptors originate from a human donor with high-grade serous ovarian cancer.

In this sample, this clone turned up once. This chain joins TRBV7-9 and TRBJ2-7; D unresolved. V was pared by 2 bases and J by 6 bases, with 17 bases between. CDR1 is SEHNR, CDR2 FQNEAQ, per germline (reference sequence). This CDR3 is built from 15 residues. CDR3 amino acids: CASSLLGGARSEQYF. The CDR3 nucleotides are TGTGCCAGCAGCTTATTGGGTGGAGCCCGGTCCGAGCAGTACTTC.

This sequence joins TRBV6-6 and TRBJ2-7; D may be TRBD1 (6 bases). Germline V CDR1 and CDR2: MNHNY, SVGAGI (reference sequence). Deletions cut 7 bases from V and 6 bases from J, with 19 bases between. The CDR3 is 14 amino acids. CDR3 nucleotide sequence: TGTGCCAGCACCAAAGGGGGACACGGAAGCGAGCAGTACTTC. Translating gives CASTKGGHGSEQYF.

DNA of the CDR3: TGTGCCGGGGGTTCCGACAACACTGAAGCTTTCTTT. Amino acid sequence: CAGGSDNTEAFF. The chain employs TRBV6-1 and TRBJ1-1, with D perhaps TRBD1 (5 bases). V shed 11 bases and J shed 2 bases, with 12 bases lying between them. The CDR3 has 12 residues. The germline V gene has CDR1 MNHNS and CDR2 SASEGT.

The V call is TRBV4-3, the J call TRBJ2-7; D not certain. Germline CDR1 and CDR2: LGHNA and YSLEER. The V end lost 6 bases, the J end lost 3 bases, and 9 bases lay between the germline ends. The CDR3 consists of 12 residues. The CDR3 loop reads CASSFDGYEQYF. CDR3 coding DNA: TGCGCCAGCAGTTTCGACGGCTACGAGCAGTACTTC.

J is TRBJ2-1 and V is TRBV14; 7 bases map to TRBD1. There are 16 residues in the CDR3. Trimming removed 0 bases from V and 4 bases from J; junction bases left unmatched: 6. Germline-derived CDR1 and CDR2 are SGHDN and FVKESK. CDR3 in amino acids: CASSQDVGTAYNEQFF. The CDR3 nucleotides read TGTGCCAGCAGCCAAGATGTTGGGACAGCGTACAATGAGCAGTTCTTC.

The rearrangement links TRBV7-9 to TRBJ2-1; D is possibly TRBD1 or TRBD2 (5 bases each). Germline V CDR1 and CDR2: SEHNR, FQNEAQ (reference sequence). The CDR3 extends over 13 amino acids. Trimming took 1 base from V and 15 from J, leaving 16 bases between them. CDR3 bases: TGTGCCAGCAGCTTAGGAGGGGCTCACTATCGGTTCTTC. It encodes CASSLGGAHYRFF.

This chain joins TRBV6-1 and TRBJ2-4; D gene unclear. Trimming stripped 10 bases from V and 7 bases from J, with 23 bases between. CDR1 MNHNS and CDR2 SASEGT come from the germline V gene. The CDR3 is 15 amino acids. The CDR3 reads CATTVRANLGNIQYF. Here the CDR3 DNA reads TGTGCCACCACCGTCCGGGCAAACCTTGGGAACATTCAGTACTTC.

This clone was seen a few times. The CDR3 bases are TGTGCCACCAGCAGAGACGGGACAGGGAACACCGGGGAGCTGTTTTTT. Encoded protein: CATSRDGTGNTGELFF. V gene TRBV15 combines with J gene TRBJ2-2; the match to TRBD1 covers 8 bases. CDR1 is LNHNV and CDR2 is YYDKDF in the germline V gene (reference sequence). V was pared by 0 bases and J by 1 base, with 1 base of the junction left unmatched. The CDR3 is 16 residues long.

J is TRBJ1-5 and V is TRBV4-3; D unresolved. The germline gives CDR1 LGHNA, CDR2 YSLEER. CDR3 length: 15 residues. Trimming cost V 0 bases and J 4 bases, with 10 bases left between them. CDR3 nucleotide sequence: TGCGCCAGCAGCCAAGAGCGTCGGCCGAATCAGCCCCAGCATTTT. Translation: CASSQERRPNQPQHF.

The CDR3: CASSFGETQYF. The CDR3 DNA reads TGTGCCAGCAGCTTTGGGGAGACCCAGTACTTC. J is TRBJ2-5 and V is TRBV7-8; D unclear. The germline CDR1 and CDR2 sequences are SGHVS and FQNEAQ. This CDR3 is built from 11 residues. V lost 3 bases to trimming and J lost 5 bases, with 4 bases between them.

The genes are TRBV18 and TRBJ2-3, with D possibly being TRBD1 or TRBD2 (6 bases each). The CDR3 has 16 amino acids. Germline V gene sequence: CDR1 KGHSH, CDR2 LQKENI. With 1 base removed from V and 1 base from J, the gap between germline ends came to 12 bases. Here the CDR3 reads CASSPRSGAGTDTQYF. The CDR3 region has the DNA TGTGCCAGCTCACCACGGTCGGGGGCCGGCACAGATACGCAGTATTTT.

The CDR3 nucleotides read TGTGCCAGCAGCTTCAAGGGGGAGGAAAAACTGTTTTTT. Its translation: CASSFKGEEKLFF. The chain recombines TRBV7-2 with TRBJ1-4, with D perhaps matching TRBD1 (6 bases). The CDR3 consists of 13 residues. In germline, CDR1 is SGHTA, CDR2 FQGNSA. V lost 3 bases and J lost 8, with 10 bases in between.

This sequence joins TRBV11-2 and TRBJ2-7; 8 nucleotides agree with TRBD1. The CDR3 contains 14 residues. In germline, CDR1 is SGHAT, CDR2 FQNNGV. The J segment lost 6 bases and the V segment lost 3 bases, leaving 7 bases of the junction unmatched. CDR3 sequence: CASSLDFQGAEQYF. In DNA, the CDR3 is TGTGCCAGCAGCTTGGACTTCCAGGGGGCCGAGCAGTACTTC.

The rearrangement links TRBV5-1 to TRBJ2-2; 10 bases match TRBD2. Germline trimming cut 5 bases from V and 2 bases from J; bases unmatched to any gene: 9. The CDR3 has 17 residues. Germline lookup yields CDR1 SGHRS and CDR2 YFSETQ. DNA of the CDR3: TGCGCCAGCAGTGGACAGCCTAGCGGGAGTAACACCGGGGAGCTGTTTTTT. The encoded protein is CASSGQPSGSNTGELFF.

The rearrangement links TRBV5-6 to TRBJ2-7; 9 bases are shared with TRBD1. Germline CDR1 SGHDT, CDR2 YYEEEE. V lost 5 bases, J lost 4 bases, and 22 bases stayed unmatched. The CDR3 loop spans 19 amino acids. The CDR3 loop reads CASRNTGGKAGRSRYEQYF. The DNA for the CDR3 is TGTGCCAGCAGAAACACAGGGGGCAAAGCGGGACGGAGCAGGTACGAGCAGTACTTC.

The J gene is TRBJ1-5, the V gene TRBV19, with unresolved D. The CDR3 runs 15 residues. V dropped 3 bases and J dropped 3 bases, with 12 bases sitting between them. Per the germline V gene, CDR1 is LNHDA and CDR2 is SQIVND (reference sequence). CDR3 in amino acids: CASSIGGLPNQPQHF. The CDR3 region has the DNA TGTGCCAGTAGTATTGGAGGGCTTCCCAATCAGCCCCAGCATTTT.

The chain carries TRBV6-5 and TRBJ1-4; D gene unclear. V lost 2 bases, J lost 4 bases, and 8 bases lay in between. This CDR3 spans 14 amino acids. Per germline, CDR1 MNHEY and CDR2 SVGAGI. The CDR3 loop reads CASSYRGVNEKLFF. DNA for the CDR3: TGTGCCAGCAGTTACCGGGGAGTTAATGAAAAACTGTTTTTT.

V is TRBV7-2 and J is TRBJ1-4; D unresolved. Germline CDR1 is SGHTA and CDR2 is FQGNSA. Trimming took 5 bases from V and 2 from J, leaving 18 bases between them. This CDR3 comprises 17 residues. DNA of the CDR3: TGTGCCAGCAGCCTAAAAAAGGGCCTGGGGACTAATGAAAAACTGTTTTTT. Its protein is CASSLKKGLGTNEKLFF.

Concerning this clone itself: At one end the junction does not follow the germline gene, possibly because of a read error. CDR3 sequence: CASSLGLRTGELFF. In DNA form, the CDR3 reads TGCGCCAGCAGTTTGGGACTTCGCACCGGGGAGCTGTTTTTT. The chain is built from TRBV5-1 and TRBJ2-2; possibly TRBD2 for D (6 bases). CDR3 length equals 14 residues. Germline V gene sequence: CDR1 SGHRS, CDR2 YFSETQ.

The rearrangement links TRBV19 to TRBJ2-2; 8 nucleotides align to TRBD2. The length of the CDR3 is 15 residues. V dropped 2 bases and J dropped 4; count of bases not matched to a gene: 3. The germline V gene encodes CDR1 LNHDA and CDR2 SQIVND (reference sequence). The CDR3 sequence: CASSILAGPTGELFF. The CDR3 DNA reads as TGTGCCAGTAGTATATTAGCGGGACCCACCGGGGAGCTGTTTTTT.

DNA of the CDR3: TGTGCCAGCAGCCCATCGGACAGGTCCTATACGCAGTATTTT. This encodes CASSPSDRSYTQYF. The J gene is TRBJ2-3, the V gene TRBV7-3, with TRBD1 matching 7 bases. V shed 5 bases, J shed 7 bases, and the junction held 9 bases outside the gene matches. CDR1 SGHTA and CDR2 FQGTGA come from the germline V gene. The CDR3 has 14 residues.

The J gene is TRBJ2-7, the V gene TRBV7-9; D unresolved. The V and J ends lost 4 bases and 4 bases respectively, with 14 bases between them. This CDR3 region has 14 residues. Germline V gene data show CDR1 as SEHNR and CDR2 as FQNEAQ (reference sequence). CDR3 nucleotides: TGTGCCAGCAGCTACGGACCCGGGTCTTACGAGCAGTACTTC. Protein sequence: CASSYGPGSYEQYF.

V is TRBV11-2 and J is TRBJ1-5; D ambiguous. The V gene lost 6 bases and the J gene lost 9 bases, with 15 bases spanning the gap. Germline V lookup: CDR1 SGHAT, CDR2 FQNNGV. The CDR3 extends over 13 amino acids. DNA for the CDR3: TGTGCCAGCAGTCCCGGACGGTCGGCGCCCCAGCATTTT. Translated: CASSPGRSAPQHF.

The genes are TRBV7-7 and TRBJ2-1; D is uncertain. Per the germline V gene, CDR1 is SSHAT and CDR2 is FNYEAQ (reference sequence). The CDR3 consists of 13 residues. The germline V and J ends were trimmed by 1 base and 4 bases, with 5 bases remaining between them. Here the CDR3 reads CASSLESYNEQFF. The CDR3 bases are TGTGCCAGCAGCTTAGAGTCGTACAATGAGCAGTTCTTC.

The chain uses TRBV5-5 and TRBJ1-1; D uncertain. CDR3 length: 14 amino acids. V was shortened by 0 bases and J by 0 bases, with 6 bases between the two germline ends. Looked up from germline, CDR1 is SGHKS and CDR2 is YYEKEE (reference sequence). CDR3 DNA sequence: TGTGCCAGCAGCTTGGCAGCGATGAACACTGAAGCTTTCTTT. The encoded protein is CASSLAAMNTEAFF. The variable domain in full, completed from reference TRBV5-5 and TRBJ1-1, reads DAGVTQSPTHLIKTRGQQVTLRCSPISGHKSVSWYQQVLGQGPQFIFQYYEKEERGRGNFPDRFSARQFPNYSSELNVNALLLGDSALYLCASSLAAMNTEAFFGQGTRLTVV.

The chain links TRBV19 to TRBJ2-3; 8 bases are a match to TRBD2. J gave up 1 base and V 8 bases, and 5 bases lay outside the gene matches. The CDR3 consists of 14 residues. Per germline, CDR1 LNHDA and CDR2 SQIVND (reference sequence). The CDR3 here is CASHPAGGTDTQYF. CDR3 coding DNA: TGTGCCAGTCACCCAGCGGGAGGCACAGATACGCAGTATTTT.

The V gene is TRBV28, the J gene TRBJ2-1; weak D call: TRBD2 (5 bases). V was clipped by 7 bases and J by 0 bases, with 13 bases between them. Per germline, CDR1 MDHEN and CDR2 SYDVKM. The CDR3 totals 15 residues. In DNA form, the CDR3 reads TGTGCCAGCACCCCTCCTGGGAGCTCCTACAATGAGCAGTTCTTC. Its protein product is CASTPPGSSYNEQFF. Variable domain in full (rest from reference TRBV28 and TRBJ2-1): DVKVTQSSRYLVKRTGEKVFLECVQDMDHENMFWYRQDPGLGLRLIYFSYDVKMKEKGDIPEGYSVSREKKERFSLILESASTNQTSMYLCASTPPGSSYNEQFFGPGTRLTVL.